These T cell receptor beta chains were read from a single sample in a study of cytomegalovirus exposure and HLA in healthy donors. The assay was immunoSEQ multiplex PCR, and TCRdb's table has in-frame clones only and misses some. The repertoire holds 140,000 to 150,000 clones, with about 72% as singletons. The source material was PBMCs. These receptors all come from a man aged 35-49 years in good health and CMV-seronegative. CDR3s include the opening cysteine and the closing phenylalanine or tryptophan. The order of the fields is CDR3 DNA, CDR3 protein, clone size, D gene, J gene, V gene. D genes are given only for firm matches. Size tells how often a clone was seen (once, few, many) or the class of an expanded clone, and some rows leave it out.

CDR3nt: TGTGCCAGCAGCTACCTAGCGGGAGGAGATACGCAGTATTTT; CDR3aa: CASSYLAGGDTQYF; abundance: NA; d_gene: TRBD2; j_gene: TRBJ2-3; v_gene: TRBV7-2
CDR3nt: TGTGCCAGCAGCCCTAGTCCAGCCTACGAGCAGTACTTC; CDR3aa: CASSPSPAYEQYF; abundance: NA; d_gene: NA; j_gene: TRBJ2-7; v_gene: TRBV5-6
CDR3nt: TGTGCCAGCAGTGAAAGTCGGGGGTTTAATGAAAAACTGTTTTTT; CDR3aa: CASSESRGFNEKLFF; abundance: NA; d_gene: NA; j_gene: TRBJ1-4; v_gene: TRBV2
CDR3nt: TGTGCCAGCAGCACAGGGAGCGGCTATGGCTACACCTTC; CDR3aa: CASSTGSGYGYTF; abundance: NA; d_gene: NA; j_gene: TRBJ1-2; v_gene: TRBV4-2
CDR3nt: TGTGCCAGCAGTGATCAGGGATTTTCGTACCAAGAGACCCAGTACTTC; CDR3aa: CASSDQGFSYQETQYF; abundance: NA; d_gene: NA; j_gene: TRBJ2-5; v_gene: TRBV6-1
CDR3nt: TGTGCCAGCAGCTTGGAGTGGGGGGGGGTCTACGAGCAGTACTTC; CDR3aa: CASSLEWGGVYEQYF; abundance: NA; d_gene: TRBD2; j_gene: TRBJ2-7; v_gene: TRBV5-5
CDR3nt: TGCGCCAGCAGCTCCGGGAGCCACAATGAAAAACTGTTTTTT; CDR3aa: CASSSGSHNEKLFF; abundance: NA; d_gene: NA; j_gene: TRBJ1-4; v_gene: TRBV5-1
CDR3nt: TGCGCCAGCAAACTGGACAGCGGTTCCTACAATGAGCAGTTCTTC; CDR3aa: CASKLDSGSYNEQFF; abundance: NA; d_gene: NA; j_gene: TRBJ2-1; v_gene: TRBV5-1
CDR3nt: TGTGCCAGCAGAACAGGGGGAATGGGCTACACCTTC; CDR3aa: CASRTGGMGYTF; abundance: NA; d_gene: TRBD1; j_gene: TRBJ1-2; v_gene: TRBV28
CDR3nt: TGTGCCAGCAGTTCCGAGAGTAGTGGTGGCGAGCAGTACTTC; CDR3aa: CASSSESSGGEQYF; abundance: NA; d_gene: NA; j_gene: TRBJ2-7; v_gene: TRBV5-6
CDR3nt: TGCGCCAGCAGCCGGGGTCGGAAACTAGCGGGTCCCCAAGAGACCCAGTACTTC; CDR3aa: CASSRGRKLAGPQETQYF; abundance: NA; d_gene: TRBD2; j_gene: TRBJ2-5; v_gene: TRBV4-3
CDR3nt: TGTGCCAGCAGCTTGGGTGCGGCAAGCTCCTACAATGAGCAGTTCTTC; CDR3aa: CASSLGAASSYNEQFF; abundance: NA; d_gene: NA; j_gene: TRBJ2-1; v_gene: TRBV5-4
CDR3nt: TGTGCCAGCAGCCAAGATCTTGGCAGGAGCACAGATACGCAGTATTTT; CDR3aa: CASSQDLGRSTDTQYF; abundance: once; d_gene: NA; j_gene: TRBJ2-3; v_gene: TRBV14
CDR3nt: TGCAGTGCTAGTTTCCGGGAGACCCAGTACTTC; CDR3aa: CSASFRETQYF; abundance: few; d_gene: NA; j_gene: TRBJ2-5; v_gene: TRBV20-1
CDR3nt: TGTGCCTGGAGTTCGGACAGGCACTATGGCTACACCTTC; CDR3aa: CAWSSDRHYGYTF; abundance: NA; d_gene: TRBD1; j_gene: TRBJ1-2; v_gene: TRBV30
CDR3nt: TGTGCCTGGAGTAAGGGGACAGGGAGGGAGCAGTACTTC; CDR3aa: CAWSKGTGREQYF; abundance: few; d_gene: TRBD1; j_gene: TRBJ2-7; v_gene: TRBV30
CDR3nt: TGTGCCAGCAGCTTAGAGGTCTGGGAGCAAGAGACCCAGTACTTC; CDR3aa: CASSLEVWEQETQYF; abundance: few; d_gene: NA; j_gene: TRBJ2-5; v_gene: TRBV7-9
CDR3nt: TGTGCCAGCAGCTTGGTGCTAGCGGGGGACCTGATGGGCACAGATACGCAGTATTTT; CDR3aa: CASSLVLAGDLMGTDTQYF; abundance: NA; d_gene: TRBD2; j_gene: TRBJ2-3; v_gene: TRBV5-6
CDR3nt: TGTGCCAGCAGTTTTGTAGGGGATAGTGCCGGGGAGCTGTTTTTT; CDR3aa: CASSFVGDSAGELFF; abundance: NA; d_gene: NA; j_gene: TRBJ2-2; v_gene: TRBV6-5
CDR3nt: TGCGCCAGCAGCTTGTGGGGACAGGCCACCACCGGGGAGCTGTTTTTT; CDR3aa: CASSLWGQATTGELFF; abundance: NA; d_gene: TRBD1; j_gene: TRBJ2-2; v_gene: TRBV5-1
CDR3nt: TGTGCCAGCAGCCCACACCGACAGGGGGCCAAAAACATTCAGTACTTC; CDR3aa: CASSPHRQGAKNIQYF; abundance: few; d_gene: TRBD1; j_gene: TRBJ2-4; v_gene: TRBV7-8
CDR3nt: TGTGCCAGCAGCTGGGGGACTAGCGGTGGGACCCAGTACTTC; CDR3aa: CASSWGTSGGTQYF; abundance: NA; d_gene: TRBD2; j_gene: TRBJ2-5; v_gene: TRBV5-6
CDR3nt: TGTGCCAGCAGTGCTAGGACAGGGTTTTACAATGAGCAGTTCTTC; CDR3aa: CASSARTGFYNEQFF; abundance: few; d_gene: TRBD1; j_gene: TRBJ2-1; v_gene: TRBV6-4
CDR3nt: TGTGCCAGCAGCCGGAACAGGGCCGAAGCTTTCTTT; CDR3aa: CASSRNRAEAFF; abundance: NA; d_gene: NA; j_gene: TRBJ1-1; v_gene: TRBV11-2
CDR3nt: TGTGCCAGCCACCACGGGGGGTATGGCTACACCTTC; CDR3aa: CASHHGGYGYTF; abundance: NA; d_gene: NA; j_gene: TRBJ1-2; v_gene: TRBV27
CDR3nt: TGTGCCAGCAGGATCAACACGAACACCGGGGAGCTGTTTTTT; CDR3aa: CASRINTNTGELFF; abundance: few; d_gene: NA; j_gene: TRBJ2-2; v_gene: TRBV5-5
CDR3nt: TGCGCCAGCAGCCCGCAGACAGCGAACACCGGGGAGCTGTTTTTT; CDR3aa: CASSPQTANTGELFF; abundance: NA; d_gene: NA; j_gene: TRBJ2-2; v_gene: TRBV5-1
CDR3nt: TGTGCCACCAGCGGAAGGACTAGCGGGCAAACAGATACGCAGTATTTT; CDR3aa: CATSGRTSGQTDTQYF; abundance: NA; d_gene: TRBD2; j_gene: TRBJ2-3; v_gene: TRBV15
CDR3nt: TGTGCCAGCAGTGAATACCAGGGGCAAGAGACCCAGTACTTC; CDR3aa: CASSEYQGQETQYF; abundance: few; d_gene: NA; j_gene: TRBJ2-5; v_gene: TRBV25-1
CDR3nt: TGTGCCAGCGCCACAGGGGATTCACCCCTCCACTTT; CDR3aa: CASATGDSPLHF; abundance: NA; d_gene: TRBD1; j_gene: TRBJ1-6; v_gene: TRBV18
CDR3nt: TGTGCCAGCTCACCGAAGACAGACATGAACACTGAAGCTTTCTTT; CDR3aa: CASSPKTDMNTEAFF; abundance: NA; d_gene: NA; j_gene: TRBJ1-1; v_gene: TRBV18
CDR3nt: TGTGCCAGCAGGGGGGAGGTTTATAGCAATCAGCCCCAGCATTTT; CDR3aa: CASRGEVYSNQPQHF; abundance: NA; d_gene: NA; j_gene: TRBJ1-5; v_gene: TRBV28
CDR3nt: TGTGCCAGCAGCCATCACCCGGGACTAGCAACCTACGAGCAGTACTTC; CDR3aa: CASSHHPGLATYEQYF; abundance: few; d_gene: TRBD2; j_gene: TRBJ2-7; v_gene: TRBV16
CDR3nt: TGTGCCATTTTGGGACACCGTGACAATCAGCCCCAGCATTTT; CDR3aa: CAILGHRDNQPQHF; abundance: NA; d_gene: NA; j_gene: TRBJ1-5; v_gene: TRBV6-1